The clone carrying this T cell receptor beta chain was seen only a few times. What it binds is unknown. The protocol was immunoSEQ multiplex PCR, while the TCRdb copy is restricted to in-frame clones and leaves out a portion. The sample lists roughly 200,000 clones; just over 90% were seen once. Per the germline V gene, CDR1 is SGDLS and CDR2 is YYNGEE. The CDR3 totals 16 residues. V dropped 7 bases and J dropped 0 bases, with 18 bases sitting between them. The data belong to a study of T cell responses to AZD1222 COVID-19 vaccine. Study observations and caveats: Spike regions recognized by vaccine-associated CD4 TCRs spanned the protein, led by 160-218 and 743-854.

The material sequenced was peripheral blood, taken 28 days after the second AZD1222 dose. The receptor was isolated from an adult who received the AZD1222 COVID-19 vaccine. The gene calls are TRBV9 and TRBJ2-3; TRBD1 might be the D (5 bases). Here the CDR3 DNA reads TGTGCCAGCGCGGAAGCAGGGAAGACTAGCACAGATACGCAGTATTTT. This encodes CASAEAGKTSTDTQYF.